These 15 T cell receptor beta chains were all obtained from the same sample, sequenced in a study of human T cells and chemical hapten exposure. MiXCR, run by TCRdb on the RACE reads, gives a single entry per CDR3 protein. The sample consists of 100,000 or so distinct CDR3 sequences, approximately 11% of them appearing once. Time point meaning: patch test 1, 2 weeks after DPC sensitization. The treatment was: therapeutic diphenylcyclopropenone sensitization with weekly scalp DPC. The sample was whole blood, taken in connection with sensitization to the hapten diphenylcyclopropenone (DPC). The origin of the receptors is a woman aged 40 to 49 with alopecia areata. Some clones in this sample may be carry-over from other donors' samples.

This rearrangement joins TRBV29-1 to TRBJ1-1, with a weak D call TRBD1 (6 bases). The V end lost 7 bases, the J end lost 1 base, and 10 bases lay between the germline ends. This CDR3 is 12 amino acids long. CDR1 SQVTM and CDR2 ANQGSEA come from the germline V gene. The CDR3 DNA sequence: TGCAGCGCCGGACAGTCGAACACTGAAGCTTTCTTT. Translated, it gives CSAGQSNTEAFF. Full variable domain (rest looked up from reference TRBV29-1 and TRBJ1-1): SAVISQKPSRDICQRGTSLTIQCQVDSQVTMMFWYRQQPGQSLTLIATANQGSEATYESGFVIDKFPISRPNLTFSTLTVSNMSPEDSSIYLCSAGQSNTEAFFGQGTRLTVV.

This clonotype was seen ten or more times. This rearrangement joins TRBV11-1 to TRBJ1-1; 10 bases line up with TRBD1. Trimming at V came to 5 bases and at J to 0 bases, leaving 6 bases not matched to a gene. CDR1 is SGHAT and CDR2 is FQDESV in the germline V gene (reference sequence). The length of the CDR3 is 16 residues. The CDR3 sequence is CASSPRQGAMNTEAFF. CDR3 nucleotides: TGTGCCAGCAGCCCACGACAGGGGGCGATGAACACTGAAGCTTTCTTT.

In this sample, this clonotype turned up many times. This chain links TRBV13 with TRBJ2-7; 9 positions match TRBD1. Germline trimming cut 4 bases from V and 3 bases from J; bases unmatched to any gene: 13. In germline, CDR1 is PRHDT, CDR2 FYEKMQ (reference sequence). This CDR3 contains 17 residues. CDR3 sequence reads: CASSSPQRGTGLYEQYF. The CDR3 bases are TGTGCCAGCAGCTCCCCCCAGAGAGGGACAGGGCTCTACGAGCAGTACTTC.

This chain links TRBV28 with TRBJ2-7; perhaps TRBD2 as D (6 bases). The CDR3 covers 14 residues. Germline CDR1 reads MDHEN; CDR2 reads SYDVKM. Trimming removed 7 bases from V and 4 bases from J, with 17 bases in between. The CDR3, as DNA: TGTGCCAGCACCCAGGGACTGGGACCATACGAGCAGTACTTC. Amino acids: CASTQGLGPYEQYF.

The chain combines TRBV9 with TRBJ1-4; 8 bases are a match to TRBD1. V dropped 2 bases and J dropped 5; count of bases not matched to a gene: 5. The germline gives CDR1 SGDLS, CDR2 YYNGEE. There are 15 residues in the CDR3. This CDR3 is CASSVRDRRNEKLFF. The DNA for the CDR3 is TGTGCCAGCAGCGTTCGGGACAGGCGGAATGAAAAACTGTTTTTT. The whole variable domain, filled in from reference TRBV9 and TRBJ1-4, reads DSGVTQTPKHLITATGQRVTLRCSPRSGDLSVYWYQQSLDQGLQFLIQYYNGEERAKGNILERFSAQQFPDLHSELNLSSLELGDSALYFCASSVRDRRNEKLFFGSGTQLSVL.

This clonotype was seen at least ten times. The V gene is TRBV7-8, the J gene TRBJ1-2; D is ambiguous. V shed 3 bases and J shed 5 bases, with 7 bases lying between them. The CDR3 consists of 12 residues. Germline loops: CDR1 SGHVS, CDR2 FQNEAQ. As DNA, the CDR3 is TGTGCCAGCAGCTTGGAACTATATGGCTACACCTTC. Protein: CASSLELYGYTF.

In this sample, this clonotype turned up many times. V and J are TRBV7-9 and TRBJ2-7; D is unclear. The germline V and J ends were trimmed by 4 bases and 2 bases, with 21 bases remaining between them. This CDR3 comprises 17 residues. Germline V gene lookup returns CDR1 SEHNR and CDR2 FQNEAQ (reference sequence). Here the CDR3 DNA reads TGTGCCAGCAGCTCTCACCTCGGGCAGCAAGACCCCTACGAGCAGTACTTC. This gives the protein CASSSHLGQQDPYEQYF.

At least ten counts were recorded for this clonotype. The rearrangement joins TRBV9 to TRBJ2-7, with no clear D. The V gene lost 3 bases and the J gene lost 3 bases, with 13 bases spanning the gap. The CDR3 loop spans 14 amino acids. Looked up from germline, CDR1 is SGDLS and CDR2 is YYNGEE. The CDR3 coding sequence is TGTGCCAGCAGCGAACTCGACAACTTCTACGAGCAGTACTTC. Translation gives CASSELDNFYEQYF.

This clonotype appeared many times. The V and J genes are TRBV29-1 and TRBJ1-1, with TRBD1 matching over 7 bases. Losses at the gene ends were 7 bases for V and 5 bases for J; bases not matched to a gene: 7. This CDR3 is built from 12 residues. Germline values: CDR1 SQVTM, CDR2 ANQGSEA. The CDR3 DNA reads TGCAGCGCTTCAGGGGGAAGGACTGAAGCTTTCTTT. This codes for CSASGGRTEAFF.

This clonotype was counted at least ten times. This CDR3 reads CASSSQPQNTEAFF. Here the CDR3 DNA reads TGTGCCAGCAGCTCGCAACCCCAGAACACTGAAGCTTTCTTT. The rearrangement uses TRBV13 and TRBJ1-1; D ambiguous. The V and J ends lost 4 bases and 1 base respectively, with 10 bases between them. The CDR3 extends over 14 amino acids. Germline V gene lookup returns CDR1 PRHDT and CDR2 FYEKMQ (reference sequence).

With respect to this clonotype: A read error may produce the germline difference seen at one junction end. This chain links TRBV11-2 with TRBJ1-3; no firm D call. Per the germline V gene, CDR1 is SGHAT and CDR2 is FQNNGV. The CDR3 sequence is 15 residues long. CDR3 amino acids: CASSLGVSSENTIYF. The CDR3 DNA sequence: TGTGCCAGCAGCTTAGGGGTCAGCTCTGAAAACACCATATATTTT.

This clonotype was seen only a few times. CDR3 loop: CASSLIPDTQYF. The CDR3 region has the DNA TGTGCCAGCAGTTTAATCCCCGATACGCAGTATTTT. The genes are TRBV12-3 or TRBV12-4 and TRBJ2-3; no definite D call. V lost 2 bases, J lost 6 bases, and 6 bases lay in between. The CDR3 extends over 12 amino acids.

The chain has TRBV4-3 and TRBJ1-4; D remains ambiguous. The germline CDR1 and CDR2 sequences are LGHNA and YSLEER. The CDR3 is 17 residues long. Trimming pared 0 bases from V and 3 bases from J, leaving 14 bases between. CDR3 loop: CASSQEFGGVANEKLFF. The CDR3 DNA reads as TGCGCCAGCAGCCAAGAGTTCGGTGGGGTAGCTAATGAAAAACTGTTTTTT.

This clonotype was recorded at least ten times. V and J are TRBV6-5 and TRBJ2-3; perhaps TRBD1 as D (6 bases). This CDR3 comprises 13 residues. Germline CDR1 and CDR2: MNHEY and SVGAGI. V was trimmed by 7 bases and J by 3 bases, leaving 11 bases between them. In nucleotides, the CDR3 is TGTGCCAGCAACAGGGCTGTTACAGATACGCAGTATTTT. This sequence encodes CASNRAVTDTQYF.

This sequence joins TRBV5-4 and TRBJ1-4; D gene unclear. Germline V CDR1 and CDR2: SGHNT, YYREEE (reference sequence). V was clipped by 3 bases and J by 0 bases, with 12 bases between them. The CDR3 has 16 amino acids. The CDR3 loop is CASSSGPIATNEKLFF. CDR3 DNA sequence: TGTGCCAGCAGCTCCGGACCGATTGCAACTAATGAAAAACTGTTTTTT.